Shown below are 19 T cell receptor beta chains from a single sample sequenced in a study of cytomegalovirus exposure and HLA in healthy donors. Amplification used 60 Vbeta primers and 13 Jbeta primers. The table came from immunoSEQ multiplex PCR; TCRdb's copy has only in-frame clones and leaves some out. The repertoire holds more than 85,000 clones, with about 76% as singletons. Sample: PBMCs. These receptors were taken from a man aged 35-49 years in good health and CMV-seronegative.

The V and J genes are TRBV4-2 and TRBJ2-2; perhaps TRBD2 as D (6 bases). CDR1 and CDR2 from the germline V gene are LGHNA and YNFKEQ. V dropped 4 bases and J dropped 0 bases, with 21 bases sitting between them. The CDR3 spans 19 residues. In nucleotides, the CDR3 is TGTGCCAGCAGCCGCGGCGGAAACCGGGACTCTTCGAACACCGGGGAGCTGTTTTTT. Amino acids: CASSRGGNRDSSNTGELFF.

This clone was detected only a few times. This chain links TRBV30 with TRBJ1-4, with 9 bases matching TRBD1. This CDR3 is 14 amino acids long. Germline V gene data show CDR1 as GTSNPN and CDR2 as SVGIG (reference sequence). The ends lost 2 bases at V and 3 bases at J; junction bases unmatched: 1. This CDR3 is CAWSTGGSNEKLFF. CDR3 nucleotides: TGTGCCTGGAGTACAGGGGGCTCTAATGAAAAACTGTTTTTT. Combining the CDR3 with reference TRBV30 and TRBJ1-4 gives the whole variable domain SQTIHQWPATLVQPVGSPLSLECTVEGTSNPNLYWYRQAAGRGLQLLFYSVGIGQISSEVPQNLSASRPQDRQFILSSKKLLLSDSGFYLCAWSTGGSNEKLFFGSGTQLSVL.

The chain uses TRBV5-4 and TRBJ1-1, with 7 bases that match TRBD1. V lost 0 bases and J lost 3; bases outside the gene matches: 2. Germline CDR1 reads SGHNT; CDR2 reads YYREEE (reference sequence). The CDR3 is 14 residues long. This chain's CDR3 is CASSLAGQHTEAFF. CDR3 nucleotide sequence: TGTGCCAGCAGCTTGGCGGGACAGCACACTGAAGCTTTCTTT.

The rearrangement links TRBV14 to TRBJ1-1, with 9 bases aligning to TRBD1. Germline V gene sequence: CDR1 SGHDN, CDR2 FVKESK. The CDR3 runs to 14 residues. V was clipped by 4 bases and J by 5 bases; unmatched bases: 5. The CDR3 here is CASSRGQGRTEAFF. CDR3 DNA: TGTGCCAGCAGCCGCGGACAGGGGAGGACTGAAGCTTTCTTT.

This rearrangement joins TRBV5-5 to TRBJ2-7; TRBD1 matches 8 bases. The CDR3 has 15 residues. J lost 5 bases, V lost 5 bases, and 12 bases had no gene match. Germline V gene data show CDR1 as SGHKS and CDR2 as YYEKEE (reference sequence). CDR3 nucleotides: TGTGCCAGCAGGGGTGGCGGACAGGGTGGAAACGAGCAGTACTTC. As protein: CASRGGGQGGNEQYF.

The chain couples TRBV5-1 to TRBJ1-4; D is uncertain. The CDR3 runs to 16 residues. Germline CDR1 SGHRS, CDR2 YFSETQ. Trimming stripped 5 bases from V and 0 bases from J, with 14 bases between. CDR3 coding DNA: TGCGCCAGCAGGAGGGTCCCAGATCCAACTAATGAAAAACTGTTTTTT. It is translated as CASRRVPDPTNEKLFF.

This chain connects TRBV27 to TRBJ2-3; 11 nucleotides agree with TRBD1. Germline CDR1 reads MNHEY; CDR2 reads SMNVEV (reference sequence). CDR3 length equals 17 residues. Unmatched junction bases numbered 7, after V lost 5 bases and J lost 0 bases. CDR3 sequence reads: CASSRTGGEFSTDTQYF. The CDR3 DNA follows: TGTGCCAGCAGTAGGACAGGGGGCGAGTTTAGCACAGATACGCAGTATTTT.

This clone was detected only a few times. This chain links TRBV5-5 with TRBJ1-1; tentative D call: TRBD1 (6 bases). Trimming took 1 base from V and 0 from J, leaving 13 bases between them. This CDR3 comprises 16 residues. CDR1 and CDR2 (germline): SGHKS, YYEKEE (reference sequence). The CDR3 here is CASSLTVTGMNTEAFF. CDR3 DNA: TGTGCCAGCAGCTTGACGGTAACAGGGATGAACACTGAAGCTTTCTTT.

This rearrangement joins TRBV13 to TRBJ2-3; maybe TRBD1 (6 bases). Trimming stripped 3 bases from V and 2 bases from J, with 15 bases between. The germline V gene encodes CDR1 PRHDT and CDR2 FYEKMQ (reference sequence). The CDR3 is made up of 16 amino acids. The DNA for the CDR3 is TGTGCCAGCAGCTTCATCAGACGGACAGACACAGATACGCAGTATTTT. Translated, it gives CASSFIRRTDTDTQYF.

As DNA, the CDR3 is TGTGCCAGCAACGTACAGGGGTCAGATACGCAGTATTTT. The encoded protein is CASNVQGSDTQYF. The chain employs TRBV27 and TRBJ2-3; TRBD1 matches 7 bases. Germline V lookup: CDR1 MNHEY, CDR2 SMNVEV (reference sequence). The J segment lost 4 bases and the V segment lost 7 bases, leaving 5 bases of the junction unmatched. The CDR3 contains 13 residues.

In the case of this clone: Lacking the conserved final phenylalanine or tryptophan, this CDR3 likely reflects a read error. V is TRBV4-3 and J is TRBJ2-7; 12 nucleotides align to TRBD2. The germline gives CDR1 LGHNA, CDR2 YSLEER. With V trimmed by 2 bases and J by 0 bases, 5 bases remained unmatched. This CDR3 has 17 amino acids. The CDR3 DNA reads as TGCGCCAGCAGCCAACGACTAGCGGGGGAGAGCTCCTACGAGCAGTACTTG. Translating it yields CASSQRLAGESSYEQYL.

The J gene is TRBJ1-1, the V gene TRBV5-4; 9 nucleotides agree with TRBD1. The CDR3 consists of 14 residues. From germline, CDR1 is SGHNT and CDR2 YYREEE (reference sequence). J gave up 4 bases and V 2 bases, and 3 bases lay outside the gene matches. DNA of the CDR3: TGTGCCAGCAGCTTACCGACAGGGGGCACTGAAGCTTTCTTT. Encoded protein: CASSLPTGGTEAFF.

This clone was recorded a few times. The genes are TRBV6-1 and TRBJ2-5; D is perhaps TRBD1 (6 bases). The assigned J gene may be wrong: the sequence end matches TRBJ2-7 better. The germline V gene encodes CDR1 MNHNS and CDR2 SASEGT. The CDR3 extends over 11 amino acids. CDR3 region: CASSTGYEQYF. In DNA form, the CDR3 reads TGTGCCAGCAGTACAGGGTACGAGCAGTACTTC.

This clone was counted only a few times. Written as DNA, the CDR3 is TGTGCCAGCAGTCCACAGGGGGCTCAGAGCACTGAAGCTTTCTTT. Amino acids: CASSPQGAQSTEAFF. This chain links TRBV27 with TRBJ1-1; TRBD1 aligns across 9 bases. The junction had 8 bases not matched to a gene; V was cut back by 5 bases and J by 4 bases. The CDR3 has 15 amino acids. The V gene's germline CDR1 is MNHEY and CDR2 SMNVEV (reference sequence).

The CDR3 here is CASSKGGGRYGYTF. Here the CDR3 DNA reads TGTGCCAGCAGCAAAGGGGGGGGTCGCTATGGCTACACCTTC. The rearrangement joins TRBV14 to TRBJ1-2, with D possibly being TRBD1 (6 bases). The CDR3 extends over 14 amino acids. CDR1 is SGHDN, CDR2 FVKESK, per germline. The V end lost 5 bases, the J end lost 4 bases, and 14 bases lay between the germline ends.

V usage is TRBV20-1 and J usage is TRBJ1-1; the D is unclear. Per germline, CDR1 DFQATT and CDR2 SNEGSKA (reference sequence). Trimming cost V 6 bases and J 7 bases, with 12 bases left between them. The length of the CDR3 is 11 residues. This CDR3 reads CSALYGLEAFF. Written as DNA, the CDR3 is TGCAGTGCGTTGTACGGACTTGAAGCTTTCTTT.

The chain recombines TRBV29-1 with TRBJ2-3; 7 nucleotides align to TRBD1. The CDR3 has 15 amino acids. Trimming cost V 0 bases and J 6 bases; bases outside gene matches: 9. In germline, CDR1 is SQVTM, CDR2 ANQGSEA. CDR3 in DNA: TGCAGCGTTGAAGATCACAGGGGTATAGGGGATACGCAGTATTTT. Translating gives CSVEDHRGIGDTQYF.

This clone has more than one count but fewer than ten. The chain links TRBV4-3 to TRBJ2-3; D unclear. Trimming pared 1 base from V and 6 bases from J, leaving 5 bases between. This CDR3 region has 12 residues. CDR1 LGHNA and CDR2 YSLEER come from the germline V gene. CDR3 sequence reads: CASSQGHDTQYF. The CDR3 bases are TGCGCCAGCAGCCAAGGACACGATACGCAGTATTTT.

CDR3 sequence: CASSFTAASPLHF. The CDR3 DNA reads TGTGCCAGCAGTTTCACAGCGGCTTCACCCCTCCACTTT. The chain uses TRBV27 and TRBJ1-6; D unresolved. Deletions cut 3 bases from V and 9 bases from J, with 9 bases between. Germline V gene lookup returns CDR1 MNHEY and CDR2 SMNVEV (reference sequence). This CDR3 is built from 13 residues.